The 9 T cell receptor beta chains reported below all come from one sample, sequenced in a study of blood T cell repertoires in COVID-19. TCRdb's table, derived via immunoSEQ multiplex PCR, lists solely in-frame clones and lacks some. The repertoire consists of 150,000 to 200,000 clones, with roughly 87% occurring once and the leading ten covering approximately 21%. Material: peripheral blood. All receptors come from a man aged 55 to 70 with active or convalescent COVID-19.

The CDR3 reads CASSQEALAGGMIAKNIQYF. The CDR3 coding sequence is TGCGCCAGCAGCCAAGAGGCACTAGCGGGGGGAATGATAGCCAAAAACATTCAGTACTTC. This chain uses TRBV4-1 with TRBJ2-4; 12 bases agree with TRBD2. The V and J ends lost 0 bases and 0 bases, in that order; junction bases with no gene match: 9. Germline V lookup: CDR1 MGHRA, CDR2 YSYEKL. The CDR3 length is 20 residues.

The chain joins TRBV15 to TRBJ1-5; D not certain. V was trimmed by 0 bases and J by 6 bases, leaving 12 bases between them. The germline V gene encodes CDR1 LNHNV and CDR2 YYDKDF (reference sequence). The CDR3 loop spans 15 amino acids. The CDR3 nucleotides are TGTGCCACCAGCAGAGATGTTGAGGGCGCTCAGCCCCAGCATTTT. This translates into CATSRDVEGAQPQHF.

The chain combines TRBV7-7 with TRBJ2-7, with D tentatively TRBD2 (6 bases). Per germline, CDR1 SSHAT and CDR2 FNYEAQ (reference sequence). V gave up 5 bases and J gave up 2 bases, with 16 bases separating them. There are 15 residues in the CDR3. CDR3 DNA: TGTGCCAGCAGCCCAGGGACGGGAGCCGCCTACGAGCAGTACTTC. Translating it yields CASSPGTGAAYEQYF.

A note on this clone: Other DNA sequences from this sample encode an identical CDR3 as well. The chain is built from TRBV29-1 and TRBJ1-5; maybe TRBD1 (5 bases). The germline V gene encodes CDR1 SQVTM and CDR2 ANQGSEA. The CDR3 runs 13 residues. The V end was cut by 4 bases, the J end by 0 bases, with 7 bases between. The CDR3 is CSVGQGSNQPQHF. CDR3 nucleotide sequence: TGCAGCGTTGGGCAGGGTAGCAATCAGCCCCAGCATTTT.

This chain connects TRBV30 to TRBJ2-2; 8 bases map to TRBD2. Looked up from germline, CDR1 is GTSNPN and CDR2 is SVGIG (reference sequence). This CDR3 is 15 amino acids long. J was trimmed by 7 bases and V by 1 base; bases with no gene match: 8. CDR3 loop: CAWSAGLVLFGELFF. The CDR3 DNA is TGTGCCTGGAGTGCGGGACTAGTTTTATTCGGGGAGCTGTTTTTT.

In DNA form, the CDR3 reads TGTGCCAGTAGGACTTCAGGGGCCGGCACAGATACGCAGTATTTT. This translates into CASRTSGAGTDTQYF. The chain employs TRBV19 and TRBJ2-3; perhaps TRBD1 as D (6 bases). V lost 6 bases and J 1 base, leaving 14 bases between the germline ends. The germline V gene has CDR1 LNHDA and CDR2 SQIVND (reference sequence). The CDR3 extends over 15 amino acids.

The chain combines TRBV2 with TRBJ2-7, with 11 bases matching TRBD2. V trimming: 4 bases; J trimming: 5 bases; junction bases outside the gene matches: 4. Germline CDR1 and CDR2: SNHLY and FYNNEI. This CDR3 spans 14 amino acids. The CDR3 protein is CASSATSGVNEQYF. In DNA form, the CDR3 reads TGTGCCAGCAGTGCGACTAGCGGGGTCAACGAGCAGTACTTC.

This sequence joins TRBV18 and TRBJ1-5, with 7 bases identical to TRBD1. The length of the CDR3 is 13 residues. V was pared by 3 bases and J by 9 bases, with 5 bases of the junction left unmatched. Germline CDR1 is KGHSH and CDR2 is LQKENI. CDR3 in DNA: TGTGCCAGCTCACCCATGGACAGGCCGCCCCAGCATTTT. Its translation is CASSPMDRPPQHF.

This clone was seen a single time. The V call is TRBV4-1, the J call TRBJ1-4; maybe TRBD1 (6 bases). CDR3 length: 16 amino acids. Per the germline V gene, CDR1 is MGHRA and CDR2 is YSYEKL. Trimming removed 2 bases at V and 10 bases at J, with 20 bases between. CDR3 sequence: CASSQPWDILRGKLFF. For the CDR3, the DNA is TGCGCCAGCAGCCAACCCTGGGACATCTTAAGGGGAAAACTGTTTTTT.